A few counts support the clone carrying this T cell receptor (beta chain). The antigen is unknown. This entry comes from a study of response to subunit inactivated influenza vaccine. The study's findings and limits: Authors suggested few new T cells are recruited by each seasonal influenza vaccination.

CDR3 length equals 14 residues. V lost 5 bases and J lost 2, with 11 bases in between. Via MiXCR, TCRdb re-called the RT-PCR reads, giving one row per CDR3 protein. This table has 650,000 to 800,000 distinct CDR3 sequences, about 15% appearing once. The material was PBMCs from blood, obtained around 14 days before vaccination. This TCR was sampled from a man aged 50 to 60 who received an inactivated influenza vaccine. The V call is TRBV12-3 or TRBV12-4, the J call TRBJ2-3; D unresolved. The CDR3 DNA sequence: TGTGCCAGCAGTCCCGATCCGTACACAGATACGCAGTATTTT. Translation: CASSPDPYTDTQYF.